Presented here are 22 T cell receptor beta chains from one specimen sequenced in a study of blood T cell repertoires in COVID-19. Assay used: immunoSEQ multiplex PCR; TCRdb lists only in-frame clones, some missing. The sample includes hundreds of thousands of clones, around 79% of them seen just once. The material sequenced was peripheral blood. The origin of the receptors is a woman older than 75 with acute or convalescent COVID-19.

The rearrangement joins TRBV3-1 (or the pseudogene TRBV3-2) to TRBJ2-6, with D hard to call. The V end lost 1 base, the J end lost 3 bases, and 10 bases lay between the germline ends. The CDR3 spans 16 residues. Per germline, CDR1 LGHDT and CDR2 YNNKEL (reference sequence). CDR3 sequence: CASSQGVVFGANVLTF. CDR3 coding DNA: TGTGCCAGCAGCCAAGGTGTCGTTTTTGGGGCCAACGTCCTGACTTTC.

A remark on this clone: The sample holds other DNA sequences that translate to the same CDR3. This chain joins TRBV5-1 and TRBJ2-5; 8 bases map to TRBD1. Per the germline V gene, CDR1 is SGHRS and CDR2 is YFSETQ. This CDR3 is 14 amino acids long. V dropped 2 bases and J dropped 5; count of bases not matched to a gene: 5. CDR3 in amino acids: CASSFGQGGETQYF. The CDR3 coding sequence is TGCGCCAGCAGCTTTGGACAGGGTGGGGAGACCCAGTACTTC.

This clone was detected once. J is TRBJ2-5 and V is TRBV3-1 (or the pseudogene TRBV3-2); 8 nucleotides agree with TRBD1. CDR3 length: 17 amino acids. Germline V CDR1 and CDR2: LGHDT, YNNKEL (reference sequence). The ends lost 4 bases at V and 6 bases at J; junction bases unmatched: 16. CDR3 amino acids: CASSLLSLGYRGKTQYF. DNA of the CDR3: TGTGCCAGCAGCCTCCTTTCATTGGGGTACAGGGGGAAGACCCAGTACTTC.

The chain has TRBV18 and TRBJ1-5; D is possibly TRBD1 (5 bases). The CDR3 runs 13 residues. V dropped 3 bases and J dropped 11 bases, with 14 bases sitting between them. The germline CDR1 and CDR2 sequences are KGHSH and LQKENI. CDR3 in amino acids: CASSPTGVLAQHF. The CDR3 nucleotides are TGTGCCAGCTCACCTACGGGGGTTTTGGCCCAGCATTTT.

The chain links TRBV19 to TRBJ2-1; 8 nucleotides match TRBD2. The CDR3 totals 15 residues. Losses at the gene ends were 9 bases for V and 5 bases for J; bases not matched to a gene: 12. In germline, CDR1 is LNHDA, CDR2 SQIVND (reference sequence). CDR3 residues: CASLSGGAGHNEQFF. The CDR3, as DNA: TGTGCCAGCCTCTCCGGGGGGGCTGGTCACAATGAGCAGTTCTTC.

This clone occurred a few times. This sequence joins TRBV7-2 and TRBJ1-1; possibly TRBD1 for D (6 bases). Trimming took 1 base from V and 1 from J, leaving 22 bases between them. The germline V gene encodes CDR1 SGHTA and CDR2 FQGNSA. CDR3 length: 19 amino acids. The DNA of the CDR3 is TGTGCCAGCAGCTTAGGATTTGGGGCCTCACAGGGAAAGAACACTGAAGCTTTCTTT. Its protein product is CASSLGFGASQGKNTEAFF. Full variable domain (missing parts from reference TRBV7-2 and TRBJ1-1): GAGVSQSPSNKVTEKGKDVELRCDPISGHTALYWYRQSLGQGLEFLIYFQGNSAPDKSGLPSDRFSAERTGGSVSTLTIQRTQQEDSAVYLCASSLGFGASQGKNTEAFFGQGTRLTVV.

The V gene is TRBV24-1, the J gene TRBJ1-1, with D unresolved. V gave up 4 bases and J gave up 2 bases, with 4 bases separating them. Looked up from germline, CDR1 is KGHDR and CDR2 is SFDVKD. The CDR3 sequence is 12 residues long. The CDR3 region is CATSDLNTEAFF. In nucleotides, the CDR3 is TGTGCCACCAGTGACCTCAACACTGAAGCTTTCTTT.

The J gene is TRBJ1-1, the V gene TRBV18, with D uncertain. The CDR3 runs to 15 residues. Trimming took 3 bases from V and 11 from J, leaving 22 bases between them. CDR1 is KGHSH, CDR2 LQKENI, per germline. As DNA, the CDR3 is TGTGCCAGCTCACCCTCTCAAAGCGTTGCCCCTGGGGCTTTCTTT. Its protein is CASSPSQSVAPGAFF.

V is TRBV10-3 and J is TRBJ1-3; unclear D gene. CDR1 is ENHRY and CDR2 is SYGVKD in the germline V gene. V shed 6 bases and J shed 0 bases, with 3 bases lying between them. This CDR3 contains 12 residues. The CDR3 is CAISISGNTIYF. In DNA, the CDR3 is TGTGCCATCAGCATCTCTGGAAACACCATATATTTT.

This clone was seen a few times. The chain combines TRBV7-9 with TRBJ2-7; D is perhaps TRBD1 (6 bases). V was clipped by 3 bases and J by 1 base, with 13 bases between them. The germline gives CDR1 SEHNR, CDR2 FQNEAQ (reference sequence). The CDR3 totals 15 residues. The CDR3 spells CASSFRQAPSYEQYF. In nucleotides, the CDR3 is TGTGCCAGCAGCTTCAGACAGGCTCCATCCTACGAGCAGTACTTC.

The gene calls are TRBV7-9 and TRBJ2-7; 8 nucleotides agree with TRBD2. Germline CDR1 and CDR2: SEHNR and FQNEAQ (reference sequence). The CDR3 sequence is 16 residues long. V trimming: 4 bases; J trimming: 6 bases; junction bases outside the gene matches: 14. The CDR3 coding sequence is TGTGCCAGCAGCTCCTCGACAGCGGGAGTTGGATCCGAGCAGTACTTC. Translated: CASSSSTAGVGSEQYF.

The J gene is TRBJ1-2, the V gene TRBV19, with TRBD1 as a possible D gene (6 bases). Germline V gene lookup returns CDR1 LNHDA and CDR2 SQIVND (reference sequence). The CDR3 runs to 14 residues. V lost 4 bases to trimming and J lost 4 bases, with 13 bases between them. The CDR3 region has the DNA TGTGCCAGTAGTAATCAGGGGCGAAGCTATGGCTACACCTTC. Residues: CASSNQGRSYGYTF.

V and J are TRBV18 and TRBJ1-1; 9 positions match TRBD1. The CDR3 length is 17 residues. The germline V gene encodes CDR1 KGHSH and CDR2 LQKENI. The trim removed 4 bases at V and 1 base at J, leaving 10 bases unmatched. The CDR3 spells CASSRPGQGVENTEAFF. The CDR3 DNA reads TGTGCCAGCTCACGACCGGGACAGGGCGTCGAGAACACTGAAGCTTTCTTT.

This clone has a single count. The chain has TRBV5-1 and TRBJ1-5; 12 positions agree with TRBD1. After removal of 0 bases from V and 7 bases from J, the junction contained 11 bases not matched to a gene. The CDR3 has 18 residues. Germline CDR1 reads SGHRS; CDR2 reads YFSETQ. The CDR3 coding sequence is TGCGCCAGCAGCTTGGCCCCCTCCGGGACAGGGGGCGGACAGCCCCAGCATTTT. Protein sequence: CASSLAPSGTGGGQPQHF.

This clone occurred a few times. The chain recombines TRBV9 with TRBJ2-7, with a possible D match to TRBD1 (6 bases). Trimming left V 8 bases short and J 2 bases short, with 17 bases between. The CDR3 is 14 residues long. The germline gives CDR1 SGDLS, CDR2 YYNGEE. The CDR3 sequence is CASSRDTNTYEQYF. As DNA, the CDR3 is TGTGCCAGTAGCAGGGACACCAACACCTACGAGCAGTACTTC.

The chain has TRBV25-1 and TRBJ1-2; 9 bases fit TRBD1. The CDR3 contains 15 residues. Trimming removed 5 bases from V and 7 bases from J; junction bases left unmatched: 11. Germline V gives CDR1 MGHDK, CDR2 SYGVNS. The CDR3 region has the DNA TGTGCCAGCAGTCACATGGACAGGGGTTTTTTTGGCTACACCTTC. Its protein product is CASSHMDRGFFGYTF.

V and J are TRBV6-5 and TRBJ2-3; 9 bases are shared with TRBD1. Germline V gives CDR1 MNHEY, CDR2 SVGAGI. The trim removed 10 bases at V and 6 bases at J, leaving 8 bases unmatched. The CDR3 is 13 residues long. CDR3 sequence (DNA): TGTGCCACTAACAGGGGGCTGTCTGATACGCAGTATTTT. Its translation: CATNRGLSDTQYF.

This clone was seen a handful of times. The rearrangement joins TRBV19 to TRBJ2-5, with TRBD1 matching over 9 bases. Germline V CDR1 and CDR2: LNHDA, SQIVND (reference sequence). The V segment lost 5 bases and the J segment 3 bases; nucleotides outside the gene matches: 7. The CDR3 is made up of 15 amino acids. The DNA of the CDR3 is TGTGCCAGTAGTTTGGGACAGGGTAGAAAAGAGACCCAGTACTTC. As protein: CASSLGQGRKETQYF.

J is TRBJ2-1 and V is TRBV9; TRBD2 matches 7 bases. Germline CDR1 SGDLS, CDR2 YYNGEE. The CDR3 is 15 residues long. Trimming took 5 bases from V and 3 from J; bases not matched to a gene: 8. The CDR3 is CASSDWTRHYNEQFF. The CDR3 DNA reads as TGTGCCAGCAGTGATTGGACTAGGCACTACAATGAGCAGTTCTTC.

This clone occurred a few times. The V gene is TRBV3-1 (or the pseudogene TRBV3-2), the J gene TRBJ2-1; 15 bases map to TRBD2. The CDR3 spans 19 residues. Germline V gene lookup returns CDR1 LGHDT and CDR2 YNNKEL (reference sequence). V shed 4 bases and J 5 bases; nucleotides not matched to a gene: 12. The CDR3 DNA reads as TGTGCCAGCAGCCCAGGGACTAGCGGGAGGAGGAGGGCCAACAATGAGCAGTTCTTC. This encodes CASSPGTSGRRRANNEQFF.

CDR3 nucleotide sequence: TGTGCCAGCAACTTAAAGACTAGCGGGATGACTGAGCAGTTCTTC. Its translation: CASNLKTSGMTEQFF. The chain couples TRBV6-5 to TRBJ2-1; 11 bases agree with TRBD2. The CDR3 contains 15 residues. Germline V gene lookup returns CDR1 MNHEY and CDR2 SVGAGI. Losses at the gene ends were 7 bases for V and 9 bases for J; bases not matched to a gene: 11.

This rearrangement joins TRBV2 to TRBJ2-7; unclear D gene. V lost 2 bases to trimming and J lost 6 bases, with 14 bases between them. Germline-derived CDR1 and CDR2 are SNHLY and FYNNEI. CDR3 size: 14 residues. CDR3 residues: CASSESLLLGEQYF. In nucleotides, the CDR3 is TGTGCCAGCAGTGAATCCTTGTTGCTCGGCGAGCAGTACTTC.